This T cell receptor beta chain comes out of a study of cytomegalovirus exposure and HLA in healthy donors. Study information: Roughly 179 million T cells yielded roughly 120 million unique TCR beta sequences, as an earlier analysis found.

As for this clone: Its antigen remains unidentified.

PCR amplification relied on 60 Vbeta primers (plus 13 Jbeta primers). Sequencing was performed with immunoSEQ multiplex PCR; in TCRdb, only in-frame clones are kept and a portion is missing. The sample lists about 150,000 clones; about four fifths were seen once. It was healthy bone marrow donors who served as donors. Trimming took 5 bases from V and 4 from J, leaving 14 bases between them. The CDR3 extends over 14 amino acids. CDR1 and CDR2 (germline): SEHNR, FQNEAQ (reference sequence). Overall study results and limits: CMV serostatus was the only immune exposure information that was available.

The sample comprised PBMCs. This receptor was obtained from a man in his thirties or forties in good health and CMV-seropositive. The chain uses TRBV7-9 and TRBJ1-2, with D possibly TRBD1 on 5 matching bases. CDR3 DNA sequence: TGTGCCAGCAGCGGAAAGGGGTTTAGCTATGGCTACACCTTC. This codes for CASSGKGFSYGYTF.